What follows is one T cell receptor (beta chain) and its context. Its antigen is as yet unknown. These data originate in a study of cytomegalovirus exposure and HLA in healthy donors. Background on the study: T cells numbering about 179 million yielded 117 million unique TCR beta sequences in an earlier analysis. Whole-study results and caveats: The study labeled 150 to 200 TCR beta chains cytomegalovirus-associated. The dataset shows that most TCR sequences were rare, while some public TCRs occurred in many donors.

PCR involved 60 Vbeta and 13 Jbeta primers. Data came from immunoSEQ multiplex PCR; TCRdb stores just in-frame clones and leaves some out. The sample includes about 60,000 clones, about 71% of them seen just once. With V trimmed by 0 bases and J by 14 bases, 8 bases remained unmatched. The CDR3 runs to 14 residues. Per germline, CDR1 SGHKS and CDR2 YYEKEE (reference sequence). The sequencing input was PBMCs. The sequence was collected from a woman aged 60-75 years in good health and CMV-seropositive. The V gene is TRBV5-5, the J gene TRBJ2-1; 10 nucleotides agree with TRBD2. The CDR3 DNA reads as TGTGCCAGCAGCTTGGGCTTAGCGGGGGGTATGGAGTTCTTC. Translation gives CASSLGLAGGMEFF.